The following is a T cell receptor beta chain sequence with its context. As yet, its antigen is unknown. The sample is drawn from a study of T cell clonotyping in hematopoietic cell transplantation. Study-level findings and limits: No sorting was done, leaving CD4 and CD8 contributions mixed. At the given depth, recipient repertoires were over 95% de novo clonotypes. After transplant, recipient diversity fell while pathologically expanded clonotypes grew through day 180. Higher Inverse Simpson Index values in graft donor and pretransplant recipient predicted broader posttransplant TCR diversity.

This CDR3 is 15 amino acids long. Germline assignment: CDR1 SGHTA and CDR2 FQGNSA. V shed 5 bases and J shed 5 bases, with 16 bases lying between them. Repertoires were generated with immunoSEQ multiplex PCR, while TCRdb's copy carries only in-frame clones and drops some. Among about 12,000 clones, about 80% were seen once, and the ten largest hold 5.8%. This clonotype originated in a female patient in her thirties or forties who had an allogeneic stem cell transplant from a related donor, so T cells may come from the graft donor. Some clones in this sample may be carry-over from other donors' samples. V usage is TRBV7-2 and J usage is TRBJ2-1; TRBD2 might be the D (7 bases). The sequenced sample was PBMCs, obtained 100 days after allogeneic stem cell transplant. This chain's CDR3 is CASSPRGGYNNEQFF. The CDR3 region has the DNA TGTGCCAGCAGCCCCAGGGGAGGGTATAACAATGAGCAGTTCTTC.